This passage covers 13 T cell receptor beta chains from one sample sequenced in a study of early T cells in non-severe SARS-CoV-2 infection. TCRdb redid the calling of the 5' RACE reads with MiXCR, one entry per CDR3 protein. The data contain approximately 45,000 distinct CDR3 sequences, about 11% of them singletons. The material sequenced was whole blood. The source is an adult who was a healthcare worker with PCR-confirmed SARS-CoV-2 infection or an uninfected control (not recorded which).

The genes are TRBV5-1 and TRBJ2-7; 9 nucleotides line up with TRBD2. Trimming cost V 0 bases and J 0 bases; bases outside gene matches: 4. Germline-derived CDR1 and CDR2 are SGHRS and YFSETQ. The CDR3 consists of 16 residues. CDR3 sequence (DNA): TGCGCCAGCAGCTTGGGGGGGACTAGCCGCTCCTACGAGCAGTACTTC. This sequence encodes CASSLGGTSRSYEQYF.

This clonotype was detected ten times or more. This chain uses TRBV5-1 with TRBJ1-6; perhaps TRBD1 as D (6 bases). The V and J ends lost 3 bases and 4 bases respectively, with 11 bases between them. Germline CDR1 reads SGHRS; CDR2 reads YFSETQ. The CDR3 has 15 amino acids. For the CDR3, the DNA is TGCGCCAGCAGCTCCTGGACAGATTATAATTCACCCCTCCACTTT. Protein: CASSSWTDYNSPLHF. Supplemented by reference TRBV5-1 and TRBJ1-6, the full variable domain reads KAGVTQTPRYLIKTRGQQVTLSCSPISGHRSVSWYQQTPGQGLQFLFEYFSETQRNKGNFPGRFSGRQFSNSRSEMNVSTLELGDSALYLCASSSWTDYNSPLHFGNGTRLTVT.

This clonotype occurred many times. The chain couples TRBV18 to TRBJ2-7, with 10 nucleotides matching TRBD1. V shed 3 bases, J shed 4 bases, and the junction held 12 bases outside the gene matches. The CDR3 runs to 17 residues. Germline V gene sequence: CDR1 KGHSH, CDR2 LQKENI. Here the CDR3 reads CASSPDTGTGVRYEQYF. The CDR3 bases are TGTGCCAGCTCACCCGATACCGGGACAGGGGTAAGGTACGAGCAGTACTTC.

This clonotype was seen ten or more times. This chain connects TRBV10-2 to TRBJ2-7; 11 bases map to TRBD2. Germline CDR1 and CDR2: WSHSY and SAAADI. The CDR3 extends over 13 amino acids. Trimming took 11 bases from V and 4 from J; bases not matched to a gene: 7. For the CDR3, the DNA is TGCGCCTTAGCGGGGGGGCCGTGGTACGAGCAGTACTTC. Translation gives CALAGGPWYEQYF.

Only a few counts were recorded for this clonotype. The CDR3 DNA follows: TGTGCCAGCAGCTTCACCGGCTCGAGGGACAGGGCCGAAGCTTTCTTT. This gives the protein CASSFTGSRDRAEAFF. The V gene is TRBV5-6, the J gene TRBJ1-1; 9 nucleotides align to TRBD1. Germline-derived CDR1 and CDR2 are SGHDT and YYEEEE. V lost 2 bases, J lost 8 bases, and 13 bases stayed unmatched. The CDR3 is 16 amino acids.

The table lists this clonotype with many counts. The chain combines TRBV9 with TRBJ2-6, with TRBD1 as a possible D gene (5 bases). V was trimmed by 4 bases and J by 1 base, leaving 15 bases between them. The CDR3 runs 17 residues. Germline CDR1 is SGDLS and CDR2 is YYNGEE. CDR3 DNA sequence: TGTGCCAGCAGCAGACAGAGAACCTCTTCTGGGGCCAACGTCCTGACTTTC. Translated, it gives CASSRQRTSSGANVLTF.

About this clonotype: This may be a read error, as it is one base from a much larger clone. The CDR3 region is CVSSFVPPVGTEAFF. CDR3 coding DNA: TGTGTCAGCAGCTTCGTTCCCCCGGTCGGCACTGAAGCTTTCTTT. V usage is TRBV5-5 and J usage is TRBJ1-1; no clear D. Germline CDR1 and CDR2: SGHKS and YYEKEE (reference sequence). This CDR3 is 15 amino acids long.

This clonotype came up a few times. The chain carries TRBV28 and TRBJ2-4; the D gene is possibly TRBD2 (6 bases). CDR3 size: 11 residues. Germline-derived CDR1 and CDR2 are MDHEN and SYDVKM. V was trimmed by 4 bases and J by 15 bases, leaving 13 bases between them. CDR3 region: CASSSGETRYF. CDR3 DNA sequence: TGTGCCAGCAGTTCGGGGGAGACTCGGTACTTC.

A remark on this clonotype: A much bigger clone sits one base away, suggesting this may be a read error. This chain links TRBV2 with TRBJ2-1; TRBD2 might be the D (6 bases). The CDR3 is 12 amino acids. Trimming shortened V by 7 bases and J by 7 bases, and 11 bases separated the two germline ends. The germline CDR1 and CDR2 sequences are SNHLY and FYNNEI. In DNA form, the CDR3 reads TGTGCCAGCAACCGGGAGCAAAATGAGCAGTTCTTC. Translated: CASNREQNEQFF.

This chain's CDR3 is CASRPTPGGYTGELFF. CDR3 DNA: TGTGCCAGCAGGCCGACCCCCGGGGGTTACACCGGGGAGCTGTTTTTT. The rearrangement links TRBV6-5 to TRBJ2-2, with TRBD2 as a possible D gene (6 bases). The CDR3 extends over 16 amino acids. V was shortened by 6 bases and J by 3 bases, with 17 bases between the two germline ends. Germline CDR1 is MNHEY and CDR2 is SVGAGI.

This chain uses TRBV6-4 with TRBJ1-5; the D is unclear. This CDR3 spans 14 amino acids. Germline assignment: CDR1 MRHNA and CDR2 SNTAGT. V shed 5 bases and J shed 2 bases, with 10 bases lying between them. CDR3 region: CASSSSPGNQPQHF. CDR3 sequence (DNA): TGTGCCAGCAGTTCATCGCCGGGCAATCAGCCCCAGCATTTT.

This chain links TRBV7-2 with TRBJ2-3, with D perhaps matching TRBD2 (5 bases). V lost 5 bases and J 0 bases, leaving 15 bases between the germline ends. CDR1 and CDR2 (germline): SGHTA, FQGNSA. There are 16 residues in the CDR3. CDR3 coding DNA: TGTGCCAGCAGCCGCCGCCAGAGGACTAGCACAGATACGCAGTATTTT. Protein: CASSRRQRTSTDTQYF.

This clonotype was observed a few times. V and J are TRBV5-1 and TRBJ2-3, with 8 nucleotides matching TRBD1. From germline, CDR1 is SGHRS and CDR2 YFSETQ. The V gene end was trimmed by 0 bases and the J gene end by 2 bases; junction bases not matched to a gene: 8. This CDR3 has 17 amino acids. The DNA for the CDR3 is TGCGCCAGCAGCTTGGCCCCGACAGGGGTACACACAGATACGCAGTATTTT. It codes for CASSLAPTGVHTDTQYF.